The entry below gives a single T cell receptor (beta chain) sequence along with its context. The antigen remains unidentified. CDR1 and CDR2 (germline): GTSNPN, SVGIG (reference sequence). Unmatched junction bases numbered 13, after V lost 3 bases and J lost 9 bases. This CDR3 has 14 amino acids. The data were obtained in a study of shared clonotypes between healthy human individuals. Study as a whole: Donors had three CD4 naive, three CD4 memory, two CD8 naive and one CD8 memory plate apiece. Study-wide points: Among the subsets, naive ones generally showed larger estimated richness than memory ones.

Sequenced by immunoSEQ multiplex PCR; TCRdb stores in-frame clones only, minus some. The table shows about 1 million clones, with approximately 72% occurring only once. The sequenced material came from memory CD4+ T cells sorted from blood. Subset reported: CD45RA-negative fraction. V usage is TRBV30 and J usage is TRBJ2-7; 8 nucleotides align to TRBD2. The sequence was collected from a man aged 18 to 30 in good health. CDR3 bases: TGTGCCTGGAGACCGAGCGGGGGACGAGTAGTGCAGTACTTC. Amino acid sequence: CAWRPSGGRVVQYF.